Below are 22 T cell receptor beta chains sequenced from a single sample in a study of shared clonotypes between healthy human individuals (dated by TCRdb to the early 2020s). The library was generated by the immunoSEQ multiplex PCR assay. The immuneACCESS repertoire file appears here via TCRdb, limited to in-frame rearrangements. These files lack a portion of the clones; in checked studies, under half of the deficit traces to unresolved V genes, and the cause of the others is not known. A total of about 980,000 clones appear in this sample, around three quarters of them only once. In total, the top ten clones hold 1.5% of the sample. Sample: memory CD4+ T cells sorted from blood. The sample's cell subset or site label, in plain terms: CD45RA-negative fraction. These receptors originate from a man between 18 and 29 years old in good health.

This chain connects TRBV2 to TRBJ2-5; 7 bases match TRBD2. With the DNA end fitting TRBJ2-7 better, the J assignment may be wrong. Germline values: CDR1 SNHLY, CDR2 FYNNEI. This CDR3 is 13 amino acids long. This chain's CDR3 is CATKPGLSYEQYF. The CDR3 nucleotides are TGTGCCACTAAACCGGGACTATCCTACGAGCAGTACTTC.

The J gene is TRBJ1-6, the V gene TRBV5-6; tentative D call: TRBD1 (6 bases). V lost 3 bases and J 2 bases, leaving 15 bases between the germline ends. The CDR3 length is 17 residues. Germline values: CDR1 SGHDT, CDR2 YYEEEE. CDR3 DNA: TGTGCCAGCAGCTCCACAGGGAAAATGACCTATAATTCACCCCTCCACTTT. Translated, it gives CASSSTGKMTYNSPLHF.

The chain has TRBV4-3 and TRBJ2-2; TRBD2 matches at 13 bases. V shed 3 bases and J 5 bases; nucleotides not matched to a gene: 15. The CDR3 contains 20 residues. CDR1 and CDR2 from the germline V gene are LGHNA and YSLEER. The DNA of the CDR3 is TGCGCCAGCAGCCAGACCGGGACTAGCGGGATAGGCCCTAGAACCGGGGAGCTGTTTTTT. It encodes CASSQTGTSGIGPRTGELFF.

This CDR3 is CASRGQPNTGELFF. The CDR3 nucleotides read TGTGCCAGCAGGGGACAACCGAACACCGGGGAGCTGTTTTTT. The chain uses TRBV6-1 and TRBJ2-2; weak D call: TRBD1 (6 bases). Germline V gene data show CDR1 as MNHNS and CDR2 as SASEGT. The V and J ends lost 6 bases and 0 bases respectively, with 8 bases between them. CDR3 length: 14 amino acids.

The chain carries TRBV5-1 and TRBJ2-5, with a tentative D call TRBD1 (5 bases). Germline V lookup: CDR1 SGHRS, CDR2 YFSETQ. This CDR3 region has 13 residues. The V end was cut by 5 bases, the J end by 4 bases, with 12 bases between. The CDR3 nucleotides read TGCGCCAGCAGTGGGGCAGTTGGAGAGACCCAGTACTTC. This gives the protein CASSGAVGETQYF.

V usage is TRBV6-6 and J usage is TRBJ2-3; 7 bases match TRBD2. Germline V CDR1 and CDR2: MNHNY, SVGAGI (reference sequence). V lost 6 bases to trimming and J lost 2 bases; unmatched junction nucleotides: 8. The CDR3 spans 15 residues. In nucleotides, the CDR3 is TGTGCCAGCAGCTCCGGGACTACTTCCACAGATACGCAGTATTTT. The encoded protein is CASSSGTTSTDTQYF.

Only a few counts were recorded for this clone. The chain joins TRBV30 to TRBJ2-1; 8 positions match TRBD1. V shed 5 bases and J 0 bases; nucleotides not matched to a gene: 0. Germline V gene lookup returns CDR1 GTSNPN and CDR2 SVGIG (reference sequence). The CDR3 extends over 13 amino acids. CDR3 nucleotide sequence: TGTGCCTGGGACAGGGGCTCCTACAATGAGCAGTTCTTC. Translated, it gives CAWDRGSYNEQFF. The full variable domain, in which reference TRBV30 and TRBJ2-1 provide the parts outside the CDR3, is SQTIHQWPATLVQPVGSPLSLECTVEGTSNPNLYWYRQAAGRGLQLLFYSVGIGQISSEVPQNLSASRPQDRQFILSSKKLLLSDSGFYLCAWDRGSYNEQFFGPGTRLTVL.

This chain uses TRBV10-2 with TRBJ1-3; TRBD1 might be the D (5 bases). The V gene lost 5 bases and the J gene lost 2 bases, with 13 bases spanning the gap. This CDR3 contains 15 residues. Germline lookup yields CDR1 WSHSY and CDR2 SAAADI. The CDR3 here is CASSNRLEAGNTIYF. CDR3 DNA: TGCGCCAGCAGTAACAGGCTAGAGGCTGGAAACACCATATATTTT.

The V call is TRBV7-9, the J call TRBJ2-2; TRBD2 is a possible D gene (6 bases). The germline gives CDR1 SEHNR, CDR2 FQNEAQ (reference sequence). This CDR3 has 13 residues. V lost 6 bases and J lost 4, with 9 bases in between. The CDR3 loop is CASRIAATGELFF. CDR3 in DNA: TGTGCCAGCAGGATAGCGGCCACCGGGGAGCTGTTTTTT.

Only one count was recorded for this clone. The V and J genes are TRBV25-1 and TRBJ1-3; a possible D gene is TRBD1 (5 bases). Germline assignment: CDR1 MGHDK and CDR2 SYGVNS. Trimming took 4 bases from V and 0 from J, leaving 10 bases between them. The CDR3 consists of 15 residues. The CDR3 DNA reads as TGTGCCAGCAGTGCAGCGACAGTCTCTGGAAACACCATATATTTT. Amino acids: CASSAATVSGNTIYF.

CDR3 amino acids: CASSGTSGTLSSYNEQFF. In DNA form, the CDR3 reads TGTGCCAGCTCCGGGACTAGCGGGACGTTAAGCTCCTACAATGAGCAGTTCTTC. The chain combines TRBV10-3 with TRBJ2-1; 13 bases are shared with TRBD2. Per germline, CDR1 ENHRY and CDR2 SYGVKD. With 10 bases clipped from V and 0 bases from J, the junction kept 12 bases outside the gene matches. The length of the CDR3 is 18 residues.

This clone was observed many times. CDR3 in amino acids: CAWSVNVRAEQYF. Written as DNA, the CDR3 is TGTGCCTGGAGTGTAAACGTGAGAGCCGAGCAGTACTTC. This rearrangement joins TRBV30 to TRBJ2-7; D call uncertain. V was cut by 0 bases and J by 6 bases, with 12 bases left in between. Germline V lookup: CDR1 GTSNPN, CDR2 SVGIG (reference sequence). The CDR3 is made up of 13 amino acids.

The table lists this clone with a count of one. V gene TRBV11-3 combines with J gene TRBJ2-1, with 11 bases identical to TRBD2. CDR3 length: 15 amino acids. Germline values: CDR1 SGHNT, CDR2 YENEEA. Trimming at V came to 5 bases and at J to 7 bases, leaving 7 bases not matched to a gene. The DNA of the CDR3 is TGTGCCAGCAGCCCATTAGCGGGGGGGGATAATGAGCAGTTCTTC. Translation gives CASSPLAGGDNEQFF.

The J gene is TRBJ2-7, the V gene TRBV2, with D perhaps assigned TRBD1 or TRBD2 (5 bases each). V was cut by 2 bases and J by 0 bases, with 14 bases left in between. The CDR3 is 16 amino acids. Germline values: CDR1 SNHLY, CDR2 FYNNEI. This chain's CDR3 is CASSERGQRASYEQYF. CDR3 in DNA: TGTGCCAGCAGTGAAAGGGGTCAGAGGGCCTCCTACGAGCAGTACTTC.

Concerning this clone itself: Other DNA sequences of this sample code for an identical CDR3. The chain couples TRBV18 to TRBJ1-4; D call uncertain. The CDR3 sequence is 13 residues long. Looked up from germline, CDR1 is KGHSH and CDR2 is LQKENI. Trimming pared 2 bases from V and 5 bases from J, leaving 6 bases between. This CDR3 reads CASSPGLNEKLFF. The DNA for the CDR3 is TGTGCCAGCTCACCAGGACTGAATGAAAAACTGTTTTTT.

The CDR3 nucleotides are TGTGCCAGCAGCTTAGTCCTAGCTGAAAAACTGTTTTTT. It encodes CASSLVLAEKLFF. The V gene is TRBV7-2, the J gene TRBJ1-4; D unclear. The CDR3 is 13 residues long. V was cut by 1 base and J by 7 bases, with 7 bases left in between. The germline CDR1 and CDR2 sequences are SGHTA and FQGNSA.

The chain joins TRBV4-3 to TRBJ2-7, with TRBD2 as a possible D gene (5 bases). This CDR3 contains 13 residues. V lost 0 bases to trimming and J lost 5 bases, with 8 bases between them. Germline assignment: CDR1 LGHNA and CDR2 YSLEER. The CDR3 DNA is TGCGCCAGCAGCCAAGATAGGAGGAACGAGCAGTACTTC. It codes for CASSQDRRNEQYF.

V usage is TRBV7-9 and J usage is TRBJ2-7, with a possible D match to TRBD2 (7 bases). V was cut by 5 bases and J by 4 bases, with 9 bases left in between. This CDR3 has 12 amino acids. The germline CDR1 and CDR2 sequences are SEHNR and FQNEAQ (reference sequence). The DNA for the CDR3 is TGTGCCAGCAGCCGGGGGGCTTACGAGCAGTACTTC. This translates into CASSRGAYEQYF.

This sequence joins TRBV5-4 and TRBJ1-2; the match to TRBD1 covers 8 bases. Germline CDR1 reads SGHNT; CDR2 reads YYREEE (reference sequence). Trimming took 5 bases from V and 5 from J; bases not matched to a gene: 11. This CDR3 is 15 amino acids long. The CDR3 DNA sequence: TGTGCCAGCAGTTCCACCACCGGGACAGGTTATGGCTACACCTTC. It specifies CASSSTTGTGYGYTF.

Note on this clone: Other DNA sequences in the sample encode the same CDR3. The CDR3 DNA reads as TGTGCCAGCAGTTACGCCAGAAACACCGGGGAGCTGTTTTTT. It is translated as CASSYARNTGELFF. The V and J genes are TRBV6-6 and TRBJ2-2; D is unresolved. Germline V lookup: CDR1 MNHNY, CDR2 SVGAGI (reference sequence). V lost 2 bases and J lost 2, with 6 bases in between. CDR3 length: 14 amino acids.

J is TRBJ2-1 and V is TRBV7-9, with 7 bases lining up with TRBD2. The CDR3 has 16 residues. CDR1 SEHNR and CDR2 FQNEAQ come from the germline V gene (reference sequence). After removal of 0 bases from V and 8 bases from J, the junction contained 10 bases not matched to a gene. The DNA of the CDR3 is TGTGCCAGCAGCTTAGCGCTAAGGGAGGGCCGCGATGAGCAGTTCTTC. Residues: CASSLALREGRDEQFF.

In DNA form, the CDR3 reads TGTGCTAGTGGTTTGGTACTCGGACAGGGGGCCGGTAATGAAAAACTGTTTTTT. Translation: CASGLVLGQGAGNEKLFF. The gene calls are TRBV12-5 and TRBJ1-4; TRBD1 agrees at 11 bases. CDR3 length: 18 residues. Germline CDR1 is LGHNT and CDR2 is FRNRAP. The V and J ends lost 0 bases and 4 bases, in that order; junction bases with no gene match: 7. Drawing the rest from reference TRBV12-5 and TRBJ1-4, the complete variable domain is DARVTQTPRHKVTEMGQEVTMRCQPILGHNTVFWYRQTMMQGLELLAYFRNRAPLDDSGMPKDRFSAEMPDATLATLKIQPSEPRDSAVYFCASGLVLGQGAGNEKLFFGSGTQLSVL.